The source of this T cell receptor beta chain is a study of siplizumab effects on memory and regulatory T cells (dated by TCRdb to the late 2010s). Turning to the overall study: The effect of the anti-CD2 antibody siplizumab on alloreactive T-cell subsets was examined in allogeneic mixed lymphocyte reactions constructed from human PBMCs. Findings and caveats that apply to the study as a whole: Sequences below about 10^-5 frequency were poorly captured, so only a minor fraction of alloreactive clones could be mapped to unstimulated subsets. Of the alloreactive CD4+ clones that could be mapped, the Treg-derived share averaged about 67% with siplizumab compared with about 27% in control reactions. Whether proliferating Tregs from siplizumab cultures were suppressive was not functionally confirmed. Unstimulated naive T cells appeared to be more diverse than memory T cells, and naive cells seemed to make a substantial contribution to the alloresponse. For roughly 80-97% of proliferating CD4+ or CD8+ clones, no naive or memory phenotype could be assigned. Siplizumab significantly reduced the cumulative frequency of alloreactive sequences traceable to unstimulated CD4+ memory T cells.

Sorted unstimulated T cells, along with proliferating T cells recovered from mixed lymphocyte reactions, underwent TCRbeta CDR3 sequencing. Fresh whole blood from nine to eleven HLA-typed healthy donors served as the source for isolating PBMCs. Library preparation employed the immunoSEQ multiplex PCR assay. Roughly 10^5 TCR templates per sample were assayed on the deep sequencing platform. Genomic DNA extracted from sorted T cells was used for TCRbeta CDR3 sequencing. For the original study's pipeline: The R programming language was used for the clonal analysis of the TCRbeta CDR3 data. Unstimulated samples were compared with post-reaction CFSE-low samples to define alloreactive CD4+ and CD8+ clones. By matching sequences to the repertoires of sorted unstimulated Treg and non-Treg cells, each alloreactive CD4+ clone was assigned a regulatory or non-regulatory origin. Held by TCRdb, this immuneACCESS table contains in-frame sequences only and omits some clones. Under half of the omission traces to an unresolved V gene where checked; the cause of the rest is unknown. V, J and clone size are taken as reported in that table, and D and trimming were inferred from the DNA itself. This sample holds around 94,000 clones; more than 85% were observed only once. The biggest ten clones account for more than 0.95% of the sample.

A distance of 13 bases separates the germline ends of V and J, which lose 3 bases and 7 bases respectively. The CDR3 runs 14 residues from the cysteine to the phenylalanine. The kept DNA is CDR3 alone, 42 bases in frame from the first base. Sequences SGHTA (CDR1) and FQGTGA (CDR2) are obtained from the germline V gene. For this clone: Its binding antigen is unknown. Per-nucleotide qualities are absent, and no much larger clonotype sits a single base away.

Rearrangement joined TRBV7-3 to TRBJ2-1; no confident D gene assignment can be made. The source is a human donor in good health. Sequencing used CD4+ T cells sorted from blood. The CDR3 has the sequence CASSFTSGVNEQFF. The nucleotides read TGTGCCAGCAGCTTCACGAGTGGTGTTAATGAGCAGTTCTTC.